The 22 T cell receptor beta chains reported below all come from one sample, sequenced in a study of blood T cell repertoires in COVID-19. TCRdb's table, derived via immunoSEQ multiplex PCR, lists solely in-frame clones and lacks some. Of roughly 120,000 clones in the sample, roughly nine tenths were seen once. Sequencing used peripheral blood. Receptors originate from a man in his 60s with COVID-19, enrolled during active disease.

J is TRBJ2-2 and V is TRBV24-1; the D gene is possibly TRBD2 (7 bases). This CDR3 region has 16 residues. The germline V and J ends were trimmed by 3 bases and 4 bases, with 14 bases remaining between them. Germline V gives CDR1 KGHDR, CDR2 SFDVKD. CDR3 sequence: CATSDPNREGTGELFF. The DNA for the CDR3 is TGTGCCACCAGTGATCCCAACAGGGAGGGCACCGGGGAGCTGTTTTTT.

The table lists this clone with a few counts. The genes are TRBV7-9 and TRBJ2-7, with D possibly matching TRBD1 (6 bases). Germline lookup yields CDR1 SEHNR and CDR2 FQNEAQ (reference sequence). This CDR3 contains 12 residues. Trimming pared 1 base from V and 6 bases from J, leaving 7 bases between. The CDR3 spells CASSLEGGEQYF. For the CDR3, the DNA is TGTGCCAGCAGCTTAGAAGGGGGCGAGCAGTACTTC.

The chain joins TRBV7-2 to TRBJ1-4; D is unclear. This CDR3 has 15 amino acids. Germline CDR1 is SGHTA and CDR2 is FQGNSA. Trimming removed 5 bases at V and 0 bases at J, with 10 bases between. CDR3 loop: CASSPGEATNEKLFF. Here the CDR3 DNA reads TGTGCCAGCAGCCCTGGAGAGGCAACTAATGAAAAACTGTTTTTT. The full variable domain, completed using reference TRBV7-2 and TRBJ1-4, is GAGVSQSPSNKVTEKGKDVELRCDPISGHTALYWYRQSLGQGLEFLIYFQGNSAPDKSGLPSDRFSAERTGGSVSTLTIQRTQQEDSAVYLCASSPGEATNEKLFFGSGTQLSVL.

In its sample, this clone was seen a few times. The genes are TRBV11-2 and TRBJ2-3; 13 nucleotides line up with TRBD2. Germline loops: CDR1 SGHAT, CDR2 FQNNGV. The junction had 11 bases not matched to a gene; V was cut back by 4 bases and J by 4 bases. CDR3 length: 18 amino acids. The CDR3, as DNA: TGTGCCAGCAGCTCCACTTGGACTAGCGGGAGTCTTCCAGATACGCAGTATTTT. Translation gives CASSSTWTSGSLPDTQYF.

The J gene is TRBJ1-4, the V gene TRBV11-3; the D is unclear. The CDR3 consists of 12 residues. Per germline, CDR1 SGHNT and CDR2 YENEEA. V dropped 5 bases and J dropped 11 bases, with 12 bases sitting between them. The chain's CDR3 is CASSETKEKLFF. The CDR3 bases are TGTGCCAGCAGCGAGACGAAGGAGAAACTGTTTTTT. The entire variable domain, with the rest obtained from reference TRBV11-3 and TRBJ1-4, is as follows: EAGVVQSPRYKIIEKKQPVAFWCNPISGHNTLYWYLQNLGQGPELLIRYENEEAVDDSQLPKDRFSAERLKGVDSTLKIQPAELGDSAVYLCASSETKEKLFFGSGTQLSVL.

This rearrangement joins TRBV24-1 to TRBJ2-1; 8 bases match TRBD1. V shed 5 bases, J shed 3 bases, and the junction held 8 bases outside the gene matches. The CDR3 is made up of 16 amino acids. Per germline, CDR1 KGHDR and CDR2 SFDVKD. CDR3 DNA sequence: TGTGCCACCAGTGCCCCCGGGACAGGAGTCTACAATGAGCAGTTCTTC. Encoded protein: CATSAPGTGVYNEQFF.

V is TRBV7-8 and J is TRBJ2-1, with TRBD2 matching 8 bases. The CDR3 has 15 amino acids. From germline, CDR1 is SGHVS and CDR2 FQNEAQ. With 4 bases clipped from V and 5 bases from J, the junction kept 7 bases outside the gene matches. The CDR3 protein is CASSSQREFNNEQFF. Here the CDR3 DNA reads TGTGCCAGCAGCTCCCAGCGGGAGTTCAACAATGAGCAGTTCTTC.

The V gene is TRBV7-9, the J gene TRBJ2-1; 12 nucleotides align to TRBD2. Germline V lookup: CDR1 SEHNR, CDR2 FQNEAQ (reference sequence). The ends lost 5 bases at V and 8 bases at J; junction bases unmatched: 7. The CDR3 is 15 amino acids. CDR3 nucleotide sequence: TGTGCCAGCAGCCCCTCTAGCGGGAGGGAAGATGAGCAGTTCTTC. This sequence encodes CASSPSSGREDEQFF.

This sequence joins TRBV10-3 and TRBJ2-3, with 9 positions matching TRBD1. CDR1 and CDR2 from the germline V gene are ENHRY and SYGVKD. V trimming: 5 bases; J trimming: 0 bases; junction bases outside the gene matches: 6. The CDR3 is 16 amino acids. The CDR3 region has the DNA TGTGCCATCAGTTTACTGGACAGGGGTAGCACAGATACGCAGTATTTT. As protein: CAISLLDRGSTDTQYF.

This clone was observed once. CDR3 amino acids: CASSSDERQGVGGYTF. CDR3 DNA sequence: TGTGCCAGCAGTTCCGATGAGAGACAGGGGGTAGGGGGCTACACCTTC. This sequence joins TRBV6-5 and TRBJ1-2; 9 bases match TRBD1. Germline CDR1 MNHEY, CDR2 SVGAGI. This CDR3 spans 16 amino acids. V gave up 4 bases and J gave up 8 bases; unmatched junction bases: 14.

CDR3 amino acids: CASSQGQYNSPLHF. CDR3 nucleotide sequence: TGCGCCAGCAGCCAAGGACAGTATAATTCACCCCTCCACTTT. The chain links TRBV10-2 to TRBJ1-6; perhaps TRBD1 as D (6 bases). Germline values: CDR1 WSHSY, CDR2 SAAADI. This CDR3 has 14 amino acids. Trimming cost V 6 bases and J 4 bases, with 10 bases left between them.

This clone was observed once. The V gene is TRBV7-9, the J gene TRBJ2-5; D remains unclear. Germline V gene data show CDR1 as SEHNR and CDR2 as FQNEAQ (reference sequence). The CDR3 has 16 amino acids. V lost 4 bases and J 1 base, leaving 16 bases between the germline ends. CDR3 loop: CASSSRSLAIQETQYF. The CDR3 DNA reads as TGTGCCAGCAGCTCCCGTAGCTTAGCAATCCAAGAGACCCAGTACTTC.

V and J are TRBV11-2 and TRBJ1-3, with 8 bases that match TRBD1. The germline V gene encodes CDR1 SGHAT and CDR2 FQNNGV. This CDR3 has 14 residues. The ends lost 3 bases at V and 3 bases at J; junction bases unmatched: 1. CDR3 in amino acids: CASSFGTGGNTIYF. DNA for the CDR3: TGTGCCAGCAGCTTCGGGACAGGTGGAAACACCATATATTTT. Complete variable domain (other parts from reference TRBV11-2 and TRBJ1-3): EAGVAQSPRYKIIEKRQSVAFWCNPISGHATLYWYQQILGQGPKLLIQFQNNGVVDDSQLPKDRFSAERLKGVDSTLKIQPAKLEDSAVYLCASSFGTGGNTIYFGEGSWLTVV.

V is TRBV5-6 and J is TRBJ2-7; D not resolved. Germline-derived CDR1 and CDR2 are SGHDT and YYEEEE. V lost 0 bases, J lost 2 bases, and 3 bases lay in between. CDR3 length: 12 residues. CDR3 amino acids: CASSLATYEQYF. CDR3 DNA: TGTGCCAGCAGCTTGGCCACCTACGAGCAGTACTTC.

The chain is built from TRBV5-1 and TRBJ2-2; a weak D match, TRBD2 (5 bases). The CDR3 spans 14 residues. CDR1 is SGHRS, CDR2 YFSETQ, per germline. Trimming took 4 bases from V and 7 from J, leaving 14 bases between them. CDR3 DNA sequence: TGCGCCAGCAGCAGGGAGTTTAGTGACGGGGAGCTGTTTTTT. Residues: CASSREFSDGELFF.

V usage is TRBV6-5 and J usage is TRBJ2-3; no definite D call. This CDR3 has 13 residues. Germline values: CDR1 MNHEY, CDR2 SVGAGI. V was pared by 0 bases and J by 4 bases, with 5 bases between. CDR3: CASSYSSSDTQYF. Here the CDR3 DNA reads TGTGCCAGCAGTTACTCGAGTTCAGATACGCAGTATTTT.

The V call is TRBV6-5, the J call TRBJ1-6; TRBD1 agrees at 8 bases. This CDR3 has 14 residues. Germline V gene data show CDR1 as MNHEY and CDR2 as SVGAGI. V trimming: 6 bases; J trimming: 11 bases; junction bases outside the gene matches: 9. CDR3 in amino acids: CASRPGTGFPPLHF. The CDR3 DNA reads as TGTGCCAGCAGACCCGGGACAGGTTTCCCACCCCTCCACTTT.

This sequence joins TRBV27 and TRBJ2-3; TRBD1 aligns across 9 bases. The J segment lost 4 bases and the V segment lost 6 bases, leaving 17 bases of the junction unmatched. From germline, CDR1 is MNHEY and CDR2 SMNVEV (reference sequence). This CDR3 has 18 amino acids. CDR3 region: CASRTTGGSGNYADTQYF. Written as DNA, the CDR3 is TGTGCCAGCAGGACTACAGGGGGCTCGGGGAATTACGCAGATACGCAGTATTTT.

This chain joins TRBV7-6 and TRBJ1-5; a weak D match, TRBD1 (6 bases). CDR3 length: 15 amino acids. Per germline, CDR1 SGHVS and CDR2 FNYEAQ. Trimming removed 5 bases from V and 3 bases from J, with 14 bases in between. The CDR3 sequence is CASSPDGGNNQPQHF. In DNA form, the CDR3 reads TGTGCCAGCAGCCCAGATGGGGGCAACAATCAGCCCCAGCATTTT.

This chain links TRBV7-9 with TRBJ1-4; 8 bases align to TRBD1. The germline V gene encodes CDR1 SEHNR and CDR2 FQNEAQ (reference sequence). Trimming removed 3 bases from V and 8 bases from J; junction bases left unmatched: 5. CDR3 length: 14 residues. CDR3 sequence (DNA): TGTGCCAGCAGCTTCGGACAGGGTGGGGAAAAACTGTTTTTT. Translating it yields CASSFGQGGEKLFF.

The chain uses TRBV5-1 and TRBJ1-5; tentatively, D is TRBD1 (5 bases). CDR3 length equals 16 residues. V was trimmed by 4 bases and J by 2 bases, leaving 16 bases between them. CDR1 SGHRS and CDR2 YFSETQ come from the germline V gene. CDR3 DNA: TGCGCCAGCAGCCTCGACGGGGGGATGGGCAATCAGCCCCAGCATTTT. It translates to CASSLDGGMGNQPQHF.

CDR3 sequence: CASSHEVPGEAFF. In DNA form, the CDR3 reads TGCGCCAGCAGCCACGAGGTGCCGGGTGAAGCTTTCTTT. The chain uses TRBV5-1 and TRBJ1-1; unclear D gene. Germline loops: CDR1 SGHRS, CDR2 YFSETQ. The CDR3 covers 13 residues. Trimming stripped 4 bases from V and 7 bases from J, with 14 bases between.